One TCR beta chain is described in this entry. Its target is unknown. The sample belongs to a study of cytomegalovirus exposure and HLA in healthy donors. Across the study: Assignment to the Caucasian-associated ancestry cluster applied to approximately 80% of the approximately 420 genotyped donors. Study-wide results and caveats: TRBV6-2, TRBV6-3 and other indistinguishable V segments were excluded. Relative to the approximately 680-donor mean, N-insertions were reportedly fewer in an Asian-associated ancestry cluster in a later analysis.

Germline trimming cut 0 bases from V and 6 bases from J; bases unmatched to any gene: 7. The CDR3 has 15 residues. Per the germline V gene, CDR1 is MNHEY and CDR2 is SVGAGI. This PCR relied on a set of 60 Vbeta primers and 13 Jbeta primers. Here immunoSEQ multiplex PCR was the method, and the copy in TCRdb shows in-frame clones only, minus some. The table lists approximately 160,000 clones, 75% to 90% of them singletons, with about 4% in the top ten. Sequenced material: PBMCs. The chain combines TRBV6-5 with TRBJ1-1; 7 bases align to TRBD1. The sequence derives from a man between 50 and 59 years old in good health and CMV-seropositive. In nucleotides, the CDR3 is TGTGCCAGCAGTTACTCGACAGGGAATGGGCCTGAAGCTTTCTTT. Its protein is CASSYSTGNGPEAFF.